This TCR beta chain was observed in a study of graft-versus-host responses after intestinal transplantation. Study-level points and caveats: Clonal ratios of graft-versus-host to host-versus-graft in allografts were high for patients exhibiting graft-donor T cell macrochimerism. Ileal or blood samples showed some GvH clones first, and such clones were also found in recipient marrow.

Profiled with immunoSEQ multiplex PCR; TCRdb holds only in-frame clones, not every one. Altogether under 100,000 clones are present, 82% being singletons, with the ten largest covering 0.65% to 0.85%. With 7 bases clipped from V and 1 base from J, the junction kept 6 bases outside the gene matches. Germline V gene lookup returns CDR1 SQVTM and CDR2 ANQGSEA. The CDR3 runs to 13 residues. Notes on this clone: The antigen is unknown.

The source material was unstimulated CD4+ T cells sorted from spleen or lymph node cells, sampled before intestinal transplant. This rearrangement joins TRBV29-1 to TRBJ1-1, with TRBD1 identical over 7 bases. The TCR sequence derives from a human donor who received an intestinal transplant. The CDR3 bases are TGCAGCGCCCACAGGGGACGGAACACTGAAGCTTTCTTT. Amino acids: CSAHRGRNTEAFF.